These 23 T cell receptor beta chains originate from one sample sequenced in a study of cytomegalovirus exposure and HLA in healthy donors. PCR amplification relied on 60 Vbeta primers (plus 13 Jbeta primers). This table comes from immunoSEQ multiplex PCR, and its TCRdb copy is limited to in-frame clones, with some not included. The sample yields under 100,000 clones, about four fifths seen once. Material for sequencing was PBMCs. Receptor source: a woman in her seventies in good health and CMV-seropositive.

The rearrangement joins TRBV28 to TRBJ2-1; weak D call: TRBD2 (5 bases). The CDR3 totals 17 residues. In germline, CDR1 is MDHEN, CDR2 SYDVKM. V was clipped by 10 bases and J by 0 bases, with 22 bases between them. The CDR3 region has the DNA TGTGCCACCGAAACCGCTCTCGGCGCGGGCTCCTACAATGAGCAGTTCTTC. Translating it yields CATETALGAGSYNEQFF.

The chain employs TRBV7-3 and TRBJ2-3; 14 positions match TRBD2. Trimming cost V 4 bases and J 4 bases; bases outside gene matches: 4. The length of the CDR3 is 16 residues. Per the germline V gene, CDR1 is SGHTA and CDR2 is FQGTGA. CDR3 sequence: CASSSGLAGVADTQYF. CDR3 in DNA: TGTGCCAGCAGCTCGGGACTAGCGGGAGTGGCAGATACGCAGTATTTT.

In nucleotides, the CDR3 is TGTGCCAGTAGTATGGCGGGGGGCGGTACCTACGAGCAGTACTTC. It codes for CASSMAGGGTYEQYF. The chain couples TRBV19 to TRBJ2-7; 8 positions agree with TRBD2. Germline CDR1 reads LNHDA; CDR2 reads SQIVND (reference sequence). Germline trimming cut 3 bases from V and 2 bases from J; bases unmatched to any gene: 6. The length of the CDR3 is 15 residues.

The V call is TRBV19, the J call TRBJ2-7, with TRBD2 matching over 8 bases. Trimming at V came to 6 bases and at J to 2 bases, leaving 3 bases not matched to a gene. Germline CDR1 LNHDA, CDR2 SQIVND (reference sequence). This CDR3 comprises 13 residues. The CDR3 loop reads CASSSGGAYEQYF. For the CDR3, the DNA is TGTGCCAGTAGCTCGGGAGGGGCCTACGAGCAGTACTTC.

This chain joins TRBV7-2 and TRBJ1-1; maybe TRBD1 (6 bases). This CDR3 region has 12 residues. Germline V gene data show CDR1 as SGHTA and CDR2 as FQGNSA. Trimming took 2 bases from V and 8 from J, leaving 9 bases between them. CDR3 DNA: TGTGCCAGCAGCTTAAACAGGGCCGAAGCTTTCTTT. Translating it yields CASSLNRAEAFF.

The genes are TRBV28 and TRBJ2-5; D is unclear. Looked up from germline, CDR1 is MDHEN and CDR2 is SYDVKM. This CDR3 spans 14 amino acids. Trimming shortened V by 1 base and J by 1 base, and 7 bases separated the two germline ends. The CDR3 here is CASSLSPLQETQYF. CDR3 DNA: TGTGCCAGCAGTTTATCCCCCCTCCAAGAGACCCAGTACTTC.

This clone was counted once. The chain is built from TRBV19 and TRBJ2-7; a possible D gene is TRBD2 (6 bases). The CDR3 covers 16 residues. The V end lost 9 bases, the J end lost 0 bases, and 21 bases lay between the germline ends. Germline V CDR1 and CDR2: LNHDA, SQIVND (reference sequence). CDR3 DNA sequence: TGTGCCAGCCAAGCCCCCCGGAGGGCCAGCTCCTACGAGCAGTACTTC. It codes for CASQAPRRASSYEQYF.

This clone turned up a few times. The rearrangement joins TRBV4-1 to TRBJ1-1; D is ambiguous. V lost 2 bases and J 2 bases, leaving 18 bases between the germline ends. CDR1 MGHRA and CDR2 YSYEKL come from the germline V gene. The CDR3 runs 17 residues. Written as DNA, the CDR3 is TGCGCCAGCAGCCAAACTAGTTCCAGAGCAATTAACACTGAAGCTTTCTTT. The encoded protein is CASSQTSSRAINTEAFF.

V and J are TRBV29-1 and TRBJ1-2; possible D gene TRBD1, 5 bases. Trimming cost V 6 bases and J 4 bases, with 12 bases left between them. Germline lookup yields CDR1 SQVTM and CDR2 ANQGSEA. CDR3 length: 12 amino acids. CDR3 loop: CSVSQGLYGYTF. The CDR3 DNA follows: TGCAGCGTCTCGCAGGGCCTCTATGGCTACACCTTC.

The chain employs TRBV21-1 and TRBJ1-2; TRBD1 is the table's D call and was not checked against the DNA. TRBV21-1 is deemed a pseudogene. This CDR3 has 15 amino acids. CDR3 nucleotide sequence: TGTGCCAGCAGCTTACAGGGGGCCCCTAACTATGGCTACACCTTC. Translating it yields CASSLQGAPNYGYTF.

The rearrangement links TRBV5-1 to TRBJ2-1; 10 bases fit TRBD2. J was trimmed by 2 bases and V by 4 bases; bases with no gene match: 6. The germline V gene encodes CDR1 SGHRS and CDR2 YFSETQ. The CDR3 covers 16 residues. The CDR3 sequence is CASSPAGTSAYNEQFF. The CDR3 nucleotides are TGCGCCAGCAGCCCGGCCGGGACTAGCGCCTACAATGAGCAGTTCTTC.

In this sample, this clone turned up a few times. The J gene is TRBJ2-5, the V gene TRBV5-4; 8 bases agree with TRBD2. The CDR3 has 16 amino acids. Germline V CDR1 and CDR2: SGHNT, YYREEE (reference sequence). Trimming at V came to 7 bases and at J to 2 bases, leaving 13 bases not matched to a gene. Here the CDR3 DNA reads TGTGCCAGCCAGCTTAGGAGTAGCGGGATACAAGAGACCCAGTACTTC. Its protein is CASQLRSSGIQETQYF.

V and J are TRBV7-9 and TRBJ1-1, with 7 bases lining up with TRBD1. The germline CDR1 and CDR2 sequences are SEHNR and FQNEAQ (reference sequence). V gave up 4 bases and J gave up 2 bases; unmatched junction bases: 4. The CDR3 consists of 14 residues. The CDR3 DNA is TGTGCCAGCAGCTCCCGGGACAGTAACACTGAAGCTTTCTTT. It is translated as CASSSRDSNTEAFF.

The genes are TRBV7-9 and TRBJ2-2, with 14 bases aligning to TRBD2. The CDR3 is 17 residues long. Germline CDR1 is SEHNR and CDR2 is FQNEAQ (reference sequence). J gave up 6 bases and V 5 bases, and 8 bases lay outside the gene matches. The CDR3 DNA sequence: TGTGCCAGCAGCCCGGGACTAGCGGGAGCGGAGGCCGGGGAGCTGTTTTTT. Translated, it gives CASSPGLAGAEAGELFF.

The CDR3 DNA reads TGTGCCAGGGGGGACAGGCACTCGAACACCGGGGAGCTGTTTTTT. This translates into CARGDRHSNTGELFF. The chain employs TRBV21-1 and TRBJ2-2; TRBD1 was called by the table and not checked on the DNA. TRBV21-1 is listed as a pseudogene. CDR3 length: 15 residues.

V usage is TRBV28 and J usage is TRBJ2-7, with 8 bases lining up with TRBD1. CDR3 length: 14 residues. J gave up 1 base and V 5 bases, and 4 bases lay outside the gene matches. Germline V gives CDR1 MDHEN, CDR2 SYDVKM. CDR3 DNA sequence: TGTGCCAGCAGTGGGACAGGTTCTTCCTACGAGCAGTACTTC. It is translated as CASSGTGSSYEQYF.

The gene calls are TRBV29-1 and TRBJ2-5, with D perhaps TRBD2 (6 bases). Germline V gene sequence: CDR1 SQVTM, CDR2 ANQGSEA. The CDR3 has 13 residues. The ends were cut back, 7 bases at V and 4 bases at J, with 16 bases in the middle. The DNA for the CDR3 is TGCAGCGCCATGTCCGCCGGGGGAGAGACCCAGTACTTC. Translating it yields CSAMSAGGETQYF.

To note about this clone: In the same sample, other DNA sequences code for this CDR3. The chain joins TRBV28 to TRBJ2-7; weak D call: TRBD2 (6 bases). The V and J ends lost 5 bases and 3 bases respectively, with 17 bases between them. The CDR3 extends over 15 amino acids. Germline assignment: CDR1 MDHEN and CDR2 SYDVKM. The CDR3 spells CASSAPGLGNYEQYF. CDR3 in DNA: TGTGCCAGCAGTGCGCCGGGACTGGGCAACTACGAGCAGTACTTC. The full variable domain, its missing parts supplied by reference TRBV28 and TRBJ2-7, is DVKVTQSSRYLVKRTGEKVFLECVQDMDHENMFWYRQDPGLGLRLIYFSYDVKMKEKGDIPEGYSVSREKKERFSLILESASTNQTSMYLCASSAPGLGNYEQYFGPGTRLTVT.

This chain uses TRBV19 with TRBJ2-7; no definite D call. In germline, CDR1 is LNHDA, CDR2 SQIVND (reference sequence). V lost 5 bases and J lost 5, with 16 bases in between. The CDR3 covers 14 residues. CDR3 nucleotides: TGTGCCAGTAGTCCCATGGCAGGTCACCACGAGCAGTACTTC. It encodes CASSPMAGHHEQYF.

The V and J genes are TRBV6-1 and TRBJ1-6; 9 positions agree with TRBD1. Trimming cost V 5 bases and J 7 bases; bases outside gene matches: 6. This CDR3 has 15 amino acids. The germline V gene has CDR1 MNHNS and CDR2 SASEGT. The CDR3 here is CASSLDRGNNSPLHF. The CDR3 nucleotides read TGTGCCAGCAGTCTAGACAGGGGGAACAATTCACCCCTCCACTTT.

This rearrangement joins TRBV5-1 to TRBJ2-7; D is unresolved. V lost 0 bases to trimming and J lost 3 bases, with 7 bases between them. This CDR3 is built from 13 residues. Per the germline V gene, CDR1 is SGHRS and CDR2 is YFSETQ. The CDR3: CASSLGRDYEQYF. The CDR3 DNA reads as TGCGCCAGCAGCTTGGGTCGAGACTACGAGCAGTACTTC.

The rearrangement uses TRBV7-9 and TRBJ2-5, with TRBD1 identical over 7 bases. CDR1 SEHNR and CDR2 FQNEAQ come from the germline V gene (reference sequence). V shed 4 bases and J 4 bases; nucleotides not matched to a gene: 15. This CDR3 is built from 17 residues. The CDR3 protein is CASSSRSGTARGETQYF. In DNA form, the CDR3 reads TGTGCCAGCAGCTCCCGATCCGGGACAGCCAGGGGAGAGACCCAGTACTTC.

This clone is a singleton in its sample. CDR3 nucleotide sequence: TGTGCCAGCAGCTCCCCCCGGGGAGGGTATGGCTACACCTTC. This translates into CASSSPRGGYGYTF. This rearrangement joins TRBV7-9 to TRBJ1-2; D is uncertain. V dropped 4 bases and J dropped 5 bases, with 14 bases sitting between them. The CDR3 is made up of 14 amino acids. CDR1 and CDR2 (germline): SEHNR, FQNEAQ (reference sequence). Filled out from reference TRBV7-9 and TRBJ1-2, the complete variable domain reads DTGVSQNPRHKITKRGQNVTFRCDPISEHNRLYWYRQTLGQGPEFLTYFQNEAQLEKSRLLSDRFSAERPKGSFSTLEIQRTEQGDSAMYLCASSSPRGGYGYTFGSGTRLTVV.